The T cell receptor beta chain described here comes from a study of shared clonotypes between healthy human individuals (dated by TCRdb to the early 2020s). Study-level background: The cohort comprised a couple of women and a few men aged 18 to 49 years. To increase sequencing depth and limit assay-specific biases, different laboratories used diverse techniques to prepare libraries and sequence TCR repertoires. To estimate repertoire size and how much clonotype sharing occurs between individuals, the study deeply sequenced the blood TCR repertoires of several healthy adults. For each donor, three plates each were used for CD4 naive and CD4 memory, two plates were used for CD8 naive, and one plate was used for CD8 memory. Each donor's leukapheresis produced roughly between about 0.9 and 9.5 billion PBMCs. Broader findings and caveats from the paper: Only blood was sampled, and tissue TCR repertoires likely differ from those in blood. Sharing across several donors was observed for about 5% of naive CD4, over 3% of naive CD8, about 2.5% of memory CD4, and around 0.4% of memory CD8 clonotypes. Pairwise subsampling led to the expectation that sequencing depth would affect the degree of clonotype sharing among donors. Rarefaction of sorted-subset datasets indicated incomplete sequencing despite the large sequencing depth. Naive subsets generally had larger estimated clonotype richness than memory subsets. The small number of donors limited the genetic and exposure-history diversity represented. Higher generation probabilities were observed for clonotypes shared by all four sorted-subset donors than for non-shared clonotypes.

Healthy HIV-negative adults with no recently reported acute infections or vaccinations were included as donors. Only Caucasian adults living in Nashville, Tennessee, USA were represented among the donors. CD4+ T cells were enriched by magnetic negative selection; naive cells were then positively selected on CD45RA, and the negative fraction formed the memory subset. Blood was collected by leukapheresis, and PBMCs were isolated by Ficoll-Histopaque density gradient centrifugation and then cryopreserved in liquid nitrogen vapor phase. Purity and quantity of every magnetically sorted T cell population were checked by analytical flow cytometry. Each sorted fraction had its genomic DNA isolated and then quantified by UV absorbance on a Nanodrop 2000c. Regarding this clone: What this receptor recognizes is not known. The sample holds no much larger clone one base away, and base qualities are not on file.

Using the deep immunoSEQ assay, TCR CDR3 regions were amplified from genomic DNA by multiplex PCR. Genomic DNA extracted from each cell subset was distributed evenly over all wells of several immunoSEQ 96-well plates, and each plate served as one replicate. For sorted subsets, 200 to 250 ng of genomic DNA, equivalent to some 30,000 T cell genomes, went into each replicate PCR. Purified libraries were quantified with a Qubit 3.0 fluorometer, sized on a Bioanalyzer 2100, and re-quantified with the KAPA Library Quantification kit. A separate single-read 150-cycle Illumina NextSeq 550 flow cell was used to sequence each immunoSEQ 96-well plate. The study's processing was this. Because the immunoSEQ output included only junctional sequences and no quality scores, the filtering could not be the same as the filtering used for full-length reads. Sequences were annotated with PyIR, a Python wrapper for IgBLAST v1.9, and V/J genes and CDR3 were assigned using IMGT germline references. Reads were filtered out if the reads had weak V/J assignments (E-value above 1e-6), no CDR3, stop codons, out-of-frame junctions, or ambiguous translated residues. V3J clonotypes were defined as sequences sharing the same inferred V gene, J gene, and CDR3 amino acid sequence. The percentage overlap between two repertoires was calculated by dividing the number of shared unique clonotypes by the size of the smaller repertoire. RTK rarefaction, the Chao1 estimator, and Recon v2.1 estimates of unobserved clonotypes were used to assess repertoire richness. For all TCRbeta clonotypes obtained by the gDNA method from four donors, generation probabilities were computed with OLGA. Here the immuneACCESS table is served through TCRdb, limited to in-frame sequences with V and J called. Missing clones are a known gap in these copies; in checked studies unresolved V genes cover under half, and the rest lacks a known reason. The DNA was the basis for D and trimming; V, J and clone size are from that table. The sample has some 630,000 clones on record, around 72% of them singletons. 1.8% of the sample is held by the ten biggest clonotypes.

The germline V gene supplies CDR1 SGHRS and CDR2 YFSETQ. Relative to germline, V is missing 2 bases and J is missing 5 bases, with 12 bases of the junction outside any gene match. The CDR3 has 16 amino acids, counting the end cysteine and phenylalanine. Kept here is only the CDR3 DNA, which spans 48 bases and is read in frame from base 1. The rearrangement combines TRBV5-1 with TRBJ2-5; 7 bases in between match TRBD2. The source material was memory CD4+ T cells sorted from blood. This specimen's cell subset or site label, interpreted: CD45RA-negative fraction. The receptor was isolated from a woman in her twenties or thirties in good health. The DNA sequence is as follows: TGCGCCAGCAGCTTTTCACTCGGTCCCGGGGGGGAGACCCAGTACTTC. Its amino acids are CASSFSLGPGGETQYF. Full variable domain (CDR3 extended with the reference TRBV5-1 and TRBJ2-5 proteins): KAGVTQTPRYLIKTRGQQVTLSCSPISGHRSVSWYQQTPGQGLQFLFEYFSETQRNKGNFPGRFSGRQFSNSRSEMNVSTLELGDSALYLCASSFSLGPGGETQYFGPGTRLLVL.